Here is one T cell receptor (beta chain) with its context. Its antigen is unknown. This CDR3 region has 15 residues. Germline assignment: CDR1 MDHEN and CDR2 SYDVKM. Trimming cost V 2 bases and J 1 base, with 8 bases left between them. MiXCR, run by TCRdb on the reads, gives a single entry per CDR3 protein. This table holds approximately 320,000 distinct CDR3 sequences, 8% to 9.5% found once. The data derive from a study of T cell repertoires in cytomegalovirus infection. Study at large: Public TCR beta signatures were indicative of both CMV infection and a matching HLA type. Study conclusions and caveats: HLA-C-restricted CMV-specific TCR beta clonotypes were dominant in the ex vivo response. Accumulated public TCR beta family frequency recognized individuals carrying CMV together with the relevant HLA.

This TCR was sampled from a human donor in good health (CMV status not recorded). Some clones in this sample may be carry-over from other donors' samples. The material sequenced was PBMCs. The chain has TRBV28 and TRBJ2-2; no clear D gene. CDR3 amino acids: CASSLSHENTGELFF. CDR3 DNA: TGTGCCAGCAGTTTAAGTCATGAGAACACCGGGGAGCTGTTTTTT.